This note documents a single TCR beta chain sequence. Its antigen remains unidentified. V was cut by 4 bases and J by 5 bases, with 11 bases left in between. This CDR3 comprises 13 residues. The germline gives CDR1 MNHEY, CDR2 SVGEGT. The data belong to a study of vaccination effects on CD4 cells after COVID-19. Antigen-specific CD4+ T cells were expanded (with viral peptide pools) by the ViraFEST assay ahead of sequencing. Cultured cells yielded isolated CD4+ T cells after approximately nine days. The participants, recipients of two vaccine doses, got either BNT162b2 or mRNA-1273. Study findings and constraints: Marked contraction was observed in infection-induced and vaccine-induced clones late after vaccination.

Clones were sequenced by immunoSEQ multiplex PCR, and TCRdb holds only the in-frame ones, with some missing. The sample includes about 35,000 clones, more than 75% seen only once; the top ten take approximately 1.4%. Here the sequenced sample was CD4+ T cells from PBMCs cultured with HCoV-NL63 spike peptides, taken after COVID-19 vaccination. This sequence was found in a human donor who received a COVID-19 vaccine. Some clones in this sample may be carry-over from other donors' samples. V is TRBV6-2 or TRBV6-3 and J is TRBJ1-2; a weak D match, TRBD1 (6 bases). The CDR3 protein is CASSSQGRYGYTF. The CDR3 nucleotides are TGTGCCAGCAGTTCGCAGGGGCGTTATGGCTACACCTTC.